These T cell receptor beta chains were read from a single sample in a study of CD8 T cells in ankylosing spondylitis. TCRdb reprocessed the 5' RACE reads via MiXCR and lists one record per CDR3 protein. The sample includes under 550,000 distinct CDR3 sequences, roughly a quarter seen only once; the top ten take 0.89%. Sequencing was performed on blood, either unsorted or a sorted T cell fraction (not recorded which). These receptors were taken from a male donor with ankylosing spondylitis. Both conserved end residues are part of each CDR3. Fields, in order: V gene, J gene, D gene, clone size, CDR3 DNA, CDR3 protein. The D gene is left open where the match is weak. Expanded clones are given a class, and other clones once, few, many or no size at all.

V gene: TRBV5-5; J gene: TRBJ1-6; D gene: TRBD1; clone size: few; CDR3 DNA: TGTGCCAGCAGCCCGATGGCAGGGGGCGATGGTTCACCCCTCCACTTT; CDR3 protein: CASSPMAGGDGSPLHF
V gene: TRBV4-2; J gene: TRBJ2-1; D gene: TRBD2; clone size: few; CDR3 DNA: TGTGCCAGCAGCCCAGGACTAGCGGGAGGTTTGGCGTTCTTC; CDR3 protein: CASSPGLAGGLAFF
V gene: TRBV5-1; J gene: TRBJ2-1; D gene: -; clone size: -; CDR3 DNA: TGCGCCAGCAGCTTGGACGGACCCTCCTACAATGAGCAGTTCTTC; CDR3 protein: CASSLDGPSYNEQFF
V gene: TRBV29-1; J gene: TRBJ2-1; D gene: -; clone size: few; CDR3 DNA: TGCAGCGTCGGGGAGGCCAATGAGCAGTTCTTC; CDR3 protein: CSVGEANEQFF
V gene: TRBV5-1; J gene: TRBJ2-2; D gene: TRBD1; clone size: -; CDR3 DNA: TGCGCCAGGACAGGGTCGTACCACTCTCATTACACCGGGGAGCTGTTTTTT; CDR3 protein: CARTGSYHSHYTGELFF
V gene: TRBV29-1; J gene: TRBJ2-2; D gene: -; clone size: -; CDR3 DNA: TGCAGCGTGCGCTGGCCGGGACAAAACACCGGGGAGCTGTTTTTT; CDR3 protein: CSVRWPGQNTGELFF
V gene: TRBV2; J gene: TRBJ2-5; D gene: TRBD2; clone size: few; CDR3 DNA: TGTGCCAGCGGGGGACTACCCCAGGGCCAGTACTTC; CDR3 protein: CASGGLPQGQYF
V gene: TRBV5-1; J gene: TRBJ2-2; D gene: -; clone size: few; CDR3 DNA: TGCGCCAGCAGCTTGCGGGGCACTAACACCGGGGAGCTGTTTTTT; CDR3 protein: CASSLRGTNTGELFF
V gene: TRBV7-9; J gene: TRBJ1-2; D gene: -; clone size: few; CDR3 DNA: TGTGCCAGCAGTCCACAGGGTAGCTATGGCTACACCTTC; CDR3 protein: CASSPQGSYGYTF
V gene: TRBV12-5; J gene: TRBJ2-1; D gene: -; clone size: -; CDR3 DNA: TGTGCTAGTGGTACGCGAAGGGGGAATGAGCAGTTCTTC; CDR3 protein: CASGTRRGNEQFF
V gene: TRBV2; J gene: TRBJ2-7; D gene: -; clone size: -; CDR3 DNA: TGTGCCAGCAGTCGCGTGCGAGGGGGATCCTACGAGCAGTACTTC; CDR3 protein: CASSRVRGGSYEQYF
V gene: TRBV29-1; J gene: TRBJ2-2; D gene: -; clone size: few; CDR3 DNA: TGCAGCGCCCAATCGACGGTTGCCGGGGAGCTGTTTTTT; CDR3 protein: CSAQSTVAGELFF
V gene: TRBV5-1; J gene: TRBJ2-1; D gene: TRBD1; clone size: -; CDR3 DNA: TGCGCCAGCAGCTTTGTCCGGGACAGGGTAGGCAATGAGCAGTTCTTC; CDR3 protein: CASSFVRDRVGNEQFF
V gene: TRBV7-8; J gene: TRBJ2-5; D gene: TRBD2; clone size: -; CDR3 DNA: TGTGCCAGCAGCTTACTAGCGGGATCGGAGGCGACCCAGTACTTC; CDR3 protein: CASSLLAGSEATQYF
V gene: TRBV18; J gene: TRBJ2-6; D gene: TRBD1; clone size: -; CDR3 DNA: TGTGCCAGCTCACAAGACAGGGTGGCGCGAGGGGCCAACGTCCTGACTTTC; CDR3 protein: CASSQDRVARGANVLTF
V gene: TRBV14; J gene: TRBJ2-1; D gene: -; clone size: -; CDR3 DNA: TGTGCCAGCAGCCAAGATTGGGGCCTAGGACACAATGAGCAGTTCTTC; CDR3 protein: CASSQDWGLGHNEQFF
V gene: TRBV5-1; J gene: TRBJ2-5; D gene: -; clone size: -; CDR3 DNA: TGCGCCAGCAGTTACACAGGAGAGACCCAGTACTTC; CDR3 protein: CASSYTGETQYF
V gene: TRBV7-2; J gene: TRBJ2-3; D gene: TRBD1; clone size: -; CDR3 DNA: TGTGCCAGCAGCTTAGTGGGGACAGGGGTGCCAGATACGCAGTATTTT; CDR3 protein: CASSLVGTGVPDTQYF
V gene: TRBV21-1; J gene: TRBJ2-1; D gene: -; clone size: few; CDR3 DNA: TGTGCCAGCAGCAAAGCGCTAGCGGGAGTCCCCCACAATGAGCAGTTCTTC; CDR3 protein: CASSKALAGVPHNEQFF
V gene: TRBV20-1; J gene: TRBJ2-5; D gene: -; clone size: few; CDR3 DNA: TGCAGTGCTTACTTGCAAGAGACCCAGTACTTC; CDR3 protein: CSAYLQETQYF
V gene: TRBV20-1; J gene: TRBJ2-3; D gene: TRBD2; clone size: few; CDR3 DNA: TGCAGTGCTTATCTGGGACTAGCGGGAGGAGATACGCAGTATTTT; CDR3 protein: CSAYLGLAGGDTQYF
V gene: TRBV24-1; J gene: TRBJ2-1; D gene: TRBD1; clone size: few; CDR3 DNA: TGTGCCACCAGTTCGGACAGGGCCTGGTCCTACAATGAGCAGTTCTTC; CDR3 protein: CATSSDRAWSYNEQFF
V gene: TRBV7-9; J gene: TRBJ1-1; D gene: -; clone size: few; CDR3 DNA: TGTGCCAGCAGCTTAGGGTCTGGGAGAGCTTTCTTT; CDR3 protein: CASSLGSGRAFF
V gene: TRBV11-3; J gene: TRBJ2-7; D gene: -; clone size: few; CDR3 DNA: TGTGCCAGCAGCTTAGGGGCAGCTTACGAGCAGTACTTC; CDR3 protein: CASSLGAAYEQYF
V gene: TRBV24-1; J gene: TRBJ2-1; D gene: TRBD2; clone size: many; CDR3 DNA: TGTGCCACCAGTGATTTTACTAGCGGGAGATGGGGCAATGAGCAGTTCTTC; CDR3 protein: CATSDFTSGRWGNEQFF
V gene: TRBV15; J gene: TRBJ1-2; D gene: -; clone size: -; CDR3 DNA: TGTGCCACCAGCAGAGGCGACCAGGGGATCAACTATGGCTACACCTTC; CDR3 protein: CATSRGDQGINYGYTF
V gene: TRBV9; J gene: TRBJ2-5; D gene: -; clone size: few; CDR3 DNA: TGTGCCAGCAGCGGAGGGTATCCAGAGACCCAGTACTTC; CDR3 protein: CASSGGYPETQYF
V gene: TRBV7-2; J gene: TRBJ1-2; D gene: -; clone size: once; CDR3 DNA: TGTGCCAGCAGCGCCCCGGGTCGGGGGATGTATGGCTACACCTTC; CDR3 protein: CASSAPGRGMYGYTF
V gene: TRBV20-1; J gene: TRBJ1-1; D gene: TRBD1; clone size: -; CDR3 DNA: TGCAGTGCTAGGGCCGACAGGGGCCCTGAAGCTTTCTTT; CDR3 protein: CSARADRGPEAFF
V gene: TRBV6-5; J gene: TRBJ1-1; D gene: TRBD1; clone size: few; CDR3 DNA: TGTGCCAGCAGCTACCACCAACAGAGGACAGGGGAAGCTTTCTTT; CDR3 protein: CASSYHQQRTGEAFF
V gene: TRBV24-1; J gene: TRBJ2-5; D gene: TRBD1; clone size: -; CDR3 DNA: TGTGCCACCAGTGATTTGCGGGACAGGGGCCAAGAGACCCAGTACTTC; CDR3 protein: CATSDLRDRGQETQYF
V gene: TRBV14; J gene: TRBJ1-2; D gene: TRBD1; clone size: -; CDR3 DNA: TGTGCCAGCAGCCAAGAGACAGGGTTTCGCTATGGCTACACCTTC; CDR3 protein: CASSQETGFRYGYTF
V gene: TRBV20-1; J gene: TRBJ2-1; D gene: -; clone size: -; CDR3 DNA: TGCAGTGCCGAGAGGTCCCCCTACAATGAGCAGTTCTTC; CDR3 protein: CSAERSPYNEQFF
V gene: TRBV29-1; J gene: TRBJ2-5; D gene: TRBD1; clone size: few; CDR3 DNA: TGCAGCGTTGAGGTGACAGGGCGGGAGACCCAGTACTTC; CDR3 protein: CSVEVTGRETQYF
V gene: TRBV2; J gene: TRBJ2-3; D gene: TRBD2; clone size: -; CDR3 DNA: TGTGCCAGCAGAGAGCGGGAGGTAACGGATACGCAGTATTTT; CDR3 protein: CASREREVTDTQYF
V gene: TRBV29-1; J gene: TRBJ1-2; D gene: TRBD1; clone size: few; CDR3 DNA: TGCAGCGTTGAAGATCTGGACAGGGGTTACGATGGCTACACCTTC; CDR3 protein: CSVEDLDRGYDGYTF
V gene: TRBV7-2; J gene: TRBJ2-3; D gene: TRBD2; clone size: -; CDR3 DNA: TGTGCCAGCAGCGCATCTAGCGGGATGGCCCTCACAGATACGCAGTATTTT; CDR3 protein: CASSASSGMALTDTQYF
V gene: TRBV7-8; J gene: TRBJ2-1; D gene: -; clone size: many; CDR3 DNA: TGTGCCAGCAGCTTAGTGGCCTCTTACAATGAGCAGTTCTTC; CDR3 protein: CASSLVASYNEQFF
V gene: TRBV3-1; J gene: TRBJ2-5; D gene: -; clone size: -; CDR3 DNA: TGTGCCAGCAGCTCCGCCCCAGGGGCGCATCAAGAGACCCAGTACTTC; CDR3 protein: CASSSAPGAHQETQYF
V gene: TRBV7-8; J gene: TRBJ1-4; D gene: -; clone size: -; CDR3 DNA: TGTGCCAGCAGAATGGCAGGGGCGGAAAAACTGTTTTTT; CDR3 protein: CASRMAGAEKLFF
V gene: TRBV7-2; J gene: TRBJ2-3; D gene: TRBD2; clone size: -; CDR3 DNA: TGTGCCAGCAGCTTAAGTGTTACTAGCGCGACAGATACGCAGTATTTT; CDR3 protein: CASSLSVTSATDTQYF
V gene: TRBV7-9; J gene: TRBJ2-5; D gene: -; clone size: -; CDR3 DNA: TGTGCCAGCGGGAGGGACAGGAGGCAAGAGACCCAGTACTTC; CDR3 protein: CASGRDRRQETQYF
V gene: TRBV20-1; J gene: TRBJ2-1; D gene: -; clone size: -; CDR3 DNA: TGCAGTGCTAGAGATTCACAGGGGGGGGAGCAGTTCTTC; CDR3 protein: CSARDSQGGEQFF
V gene: TRBV15; J gene: TRBJ2-1; D gene: TRBD2; clone size: few; CDR3 DNA: TGTGCCACCAGCAGTGATCGGGGGGAGTACAATGAGCAGTTCTTC; CDR3 protein: CATSSDRGEYNEQFF
V gene: TRBV27; J gene: TRBJ1-1; D gene: TRBD1; clone size: few; CDR3 DNA: TGTGCCAGCAGTTGGGACAGGGGGAGCTGGAACACTGAAGCTTTCTTT; CDR3 protein: CASSWDRGSWNTEAFF
V gene: TRBV20-1; J gene: TRBJ2-1; D gene: TRBD2; clone size: few; CDR3 DNA: TGCAGTGCTAGTGAAAGACCTAGCGGCGAGCAGTTCTTC; CDR3 protein: CSASERPSGEQFF
V gene: TRBV20-1; J gene: TRBJ2-1; D gene: TRBD2; clone size: -; CDR3 DNA: TGCAGTGCTGGATTATTAGCGGGAGCGGACAATGAGCAGTTCTTC; CDR3 protein: CSAGLLAGADNEQFF
V gene: TRBV11-2; J gene: TRBJ1-1; D gene: TRBD1; clone size: -; CDR3 DNA: TGTGCCAGCAGCTTAACGGGACAGGTAGAAGCTTTCTTT; CDR3 protein: CASSLTGQVEAFF
V gene: TRBV3-1; J gene: TRBJ1-6; D gene: -; clone size: -; CDR3 DNA: TGTGCCAGCAGCCAAGTGGGGGATCGATCACCCCTCCACTTT; CDR3 protein: CASSQVGDRSPLHF
V gene: TRBV6-1; J gene: TRBJ1-1; D gene: -; clone size: -; CDR3 DNA: TGTGCCAGCAGTACCCGGACAGAAGAAGCTTTCTTT; CDR3 protein: CASSTRTEEAFF